This section outlines one T cell receptor beta chain sequence together with its context. A read error may produce the germline difference seen at one junction end. TCRdb redid the calling of the 5' RACE reads with MiXCR, one entry per CDR3 protein. The sample includes approximately 250,000 distinct CDR3 sequences, around 8% of them seen just once. The data were taken from a study of CD8 T cells in ankylosing spondylitis. Germline lookup yields CDR1 MRHNA and CDR2 SNTAGT. CDR3 length: 14 amino acids. Material for sequencing was blood, either unsorted or a sorted T cell fraction (not recorded which). This sequence joins TRBV6-4 and TRBJ2-2, with 13 bases matching TRBD2. The TCR originated in a female donor with ankylosing spondylitis or in good health (not recorded which). Here the CDR3 reads CATGLAGDTGELLF. The DNA of the CDR3 is TGTGCCACAGGACTAGCGGGAGACACCGGGGAGCTGCTTTTT.